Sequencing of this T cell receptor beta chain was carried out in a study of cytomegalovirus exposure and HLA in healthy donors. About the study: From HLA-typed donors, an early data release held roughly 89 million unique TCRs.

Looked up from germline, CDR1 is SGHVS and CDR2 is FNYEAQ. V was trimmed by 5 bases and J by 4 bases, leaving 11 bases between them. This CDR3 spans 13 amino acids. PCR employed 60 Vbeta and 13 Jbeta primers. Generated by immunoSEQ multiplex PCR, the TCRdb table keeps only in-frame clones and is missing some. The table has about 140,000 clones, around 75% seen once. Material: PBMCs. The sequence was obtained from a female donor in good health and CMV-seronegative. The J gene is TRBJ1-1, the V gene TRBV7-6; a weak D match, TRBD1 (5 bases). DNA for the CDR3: TGTGCCAGCAGCCTGTCTCAGGGCACTGAAGCTTTCTTT. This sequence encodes CASSLSQGTEAFF.